This T cell receptor (beta chain) originates from a study of T cells after posttransplantation cyclophosphamide. Study-wide findings and caveats: Donor-recipient repertoire similarity was low at 1-2 months, rising over year one. Recipient CMV seropositivity and CMV reactivation strongly tracked TRB clonality.

Method: immunoSEQ multiplex PCR; TCRdb's copy keeps in-frame clones and lacks some. The table records 15,000 to 20,000 clones, roughly 91% of them present only once. For this clone: Its target is not known.

Sampled 1 year posttransplant, controls received myeloablative marrow transplants, methotrexate and a calcineurin inhibitor. V was cut by 2 bases and J by 3 bases, with 11 bases left in between. The CDR3 runs to 14 residues. CDR1 is MNHNY, CDR2 SVGAGI, per germline (reference sequence). The TCR comes from a male patient aged 50 to 60 who received an allogeneic stem cell transplant from an unrelated donor, was CMV-positive, and had chronic GVHD only. Some T cells may have come from the graft donor. The source material was PBMCs, sampled after an allogeneic stem cell transplant with a calcineurin inhibitor and methotrexate. The chain links TRBV6-6 to TRBJ2-7; D perhaps matches TRBD2 (7 bases). The DNA for the CDR3 is TGTGCCAGCAGTTACGAGGGGGGGGACTACGAGCAGTACTTC. This encodes CASSYEGGDYEQYF.